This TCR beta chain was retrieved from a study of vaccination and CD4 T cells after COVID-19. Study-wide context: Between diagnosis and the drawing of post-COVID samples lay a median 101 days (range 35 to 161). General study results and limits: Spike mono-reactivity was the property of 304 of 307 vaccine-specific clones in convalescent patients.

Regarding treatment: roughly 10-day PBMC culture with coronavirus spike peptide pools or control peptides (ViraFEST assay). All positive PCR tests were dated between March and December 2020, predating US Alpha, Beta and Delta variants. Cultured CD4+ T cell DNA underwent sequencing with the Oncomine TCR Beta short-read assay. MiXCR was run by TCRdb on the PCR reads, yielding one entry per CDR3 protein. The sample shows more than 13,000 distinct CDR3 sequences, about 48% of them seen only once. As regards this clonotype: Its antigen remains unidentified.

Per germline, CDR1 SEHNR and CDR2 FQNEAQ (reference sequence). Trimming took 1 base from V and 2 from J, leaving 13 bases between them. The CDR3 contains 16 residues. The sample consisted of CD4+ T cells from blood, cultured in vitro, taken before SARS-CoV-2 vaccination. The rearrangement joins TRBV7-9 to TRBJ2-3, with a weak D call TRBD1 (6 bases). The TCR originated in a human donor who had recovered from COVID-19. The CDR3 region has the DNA TGTGCCAGCAGCTTAGTAGGCAGGGGACCCACAGATACGCAGTATTTT. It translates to CASSLVGRGPTDTQYF.